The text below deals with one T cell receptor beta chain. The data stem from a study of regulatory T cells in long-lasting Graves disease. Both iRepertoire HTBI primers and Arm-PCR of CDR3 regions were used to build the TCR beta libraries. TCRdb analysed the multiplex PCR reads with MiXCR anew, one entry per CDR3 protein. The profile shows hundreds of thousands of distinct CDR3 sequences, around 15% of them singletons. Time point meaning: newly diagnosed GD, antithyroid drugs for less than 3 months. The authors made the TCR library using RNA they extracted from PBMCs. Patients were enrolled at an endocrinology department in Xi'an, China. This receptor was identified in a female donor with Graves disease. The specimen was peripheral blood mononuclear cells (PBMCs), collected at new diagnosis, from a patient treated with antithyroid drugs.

CDR3 nucleotides: TGTGCCAGCAGCCCATTTGCCTACGAGCAGTACTTC. This gives the protein CASSPFAYEQYF. This chain connects TRBV12-3 or TRBV12-4 to TRBJ2-7; no clear D gene. The V end was cut by 6 bases, the J end by 2 bases, with 8 bases between. This CDR3 has 12 residues.